This is a list of T cell receptor beta chains from one sample in a study of cytomegalovirus exposure and HLA in healthy donors. Using immunoSEQ multiplex PCR, the repertoire was profiled, and TCRdb retains in-frame clones only, with some absent. The repertoire holds some 150,000 clones, with around nine tenths as singletons. Input material: PBMCs. The receptors were gathered from a woman aged 25 to 45 in good health and CMV-seronegative. The CDR3 runs from the conserved cysteine through the conserved F or W. D genes are given only for firm matches. Some rows have no size entry. The others give once, few or many, or a class for an expanded clone.

v_call: TRBV7-7; j_call: TRBJ2-3; clone_size: -; d_call: TRBD1; cdr3_nt: TGTGCCAGCAGCTTAGGTGGGACAGGCGGGGATACGCAGTATTTT; cdr3_aa: CASSLGGTGGDTQYF
v_call: TRBV7-3; j_call: TRBJ2-5; clone_size: -; d_call: -; cdr3_nt: TGTGCCAGCAGCTTGGCCAGCCAAGAGACCCAGTACTTC; cdr3_aa: CASSLASQETQYF
v_call: TRBV4-2; j_call: TRBJ2-7; clone_size: -; d_call: TRBD2; cdr3_nt: TGTGCCAGCAGCCCAGGACTAGCGGGGGACTACGAGCAGTACTTC; cdr3_aa: CASSPGLAGDYEQYF
v_call: TRBV28; j_call: TRBJ2-2; clone_size: -; d_call: TRBD1; cdr3_nt: TGTGCCAGCAGTTTTGGACAGGGGTCCACCGGGGAGCTGTTTTTT; cdr3_aa: CASSFGQGSTGELFF
v_call: TRBV5-1; j_call: TRBJ2-3; clone_size: -; d_call: TRBD2; cdr3_nt: TGCGCCAGCAGCCGCGGACTAGCGGGAAGCACAGATACGCAGTATTTT; cdr3_aa: CASSRGLAGSTDTQYF
v_call: TRBV11-3; j_call: TRBJ2-2; clone_size: -; d_call: -; cdr3_nt: TGTGCCAGCAGCTTAGGTGGCAGGAACACCGGGGAGCTGTTTTTT; cdr3_aa: CASSLGGRNTGELFF
v_call: TRBV7-9; j_call: TRBJ1-2; clone_size: -; d_call: TRBD1; cdr3_nt: TGTGCCAGCAGCGGCGGACAGGCCACTAACTATGGCTACACCTTC; cdr3_aa: CASSGGQATNYGYTF
v_call: TRBV27; j_call: TRBJ1-1; clone_size: -; d_call: TRBD1; cdr3_nt: TGTGCCAGCAGTTTCCGCCCCGGGACAGGGGGGTTGAGCTCTGAAGCTTTCTTT; cdr3_aa: CASSFRPGTGGLSSEAFF
v_call: TRBV5-6; j_call: TRBJ2-2; clone_size: -; d_call: TRBD1; cdr3_nt: TGTGCCAGCAGCTTGGCGGGCAGGGGGTCGTCCGGGGAGCTGTTTTTT; cdr3_aa: CASSLAGRGSSGELFF
v_call: TRBV19; j_call: TRBJ1-4; clone_size: -; d_call: -; cdr3_nt: TGTGCCAGTAGTATAGGCCAGGGTGGAGTCGGAAAACTGTTTTTT; cdr3_aa: CASSIGQGGVGKLFF
v_call: TRBV5-8; j_call: TRBJ1-3; clone_size: -; d_call: -; cdr3_nt: TGTGCCAGCAGCTTGGGGCAGGTCAGCTCTGGAAACACCATATATTTT; cdr3_aa: CASSLGQVSSGNTIYF
v_call: TRBV5-4; j_call: TRBJ2-2; clone_size: -; d_call: TRBD2; cdr3_nt: TGTGCCAGCAGCTTGGGACTAGCGGGGGCTGGGACCGGGGAGCTGTTTTTT; cdr3_aa: CASSLGLAGAGTGELFF
v_call: TRBV27; j_call: TRBJ2-2; clone_size: -; d_call: TRBD1; cdr3_nt: TGTGCCAGCAGTCCCTTTTTAGGGGGCTGGTCCGGGGAGCTGTTTTTT; cdr3_aa: CASSPFLGGWSGELFF
v_call: TRBV27; j_call: TRBJ1-5; clone_size: -; d_call: -; cdr3_nt: TGTGCCAGCAGTCCTCAGGGCCAGCCCCAGCATTTT; cdr3_aa: CASSPQGQPQHF
v_call: TRBV5-4; j_call: TRBJ2-2; clone_size: few; d_call: -; cdr3_nt: TGTGCCAGCAGCTTCGGCGCAGGGTCCAACACCGGGGAGCTGTTTTTT; cdr3_aa: CASSFGAGSNTGELFF
v_call: TRBV5-4; j_call: TRBJ2-4; clone_size: -; d_call: -; cdr3_nt: TGTGCCAGCAGCCCTGAACAGGTGACCAAAAACATTCAGTACTTC; cdr3_aa: CASSPEQVTKNIQYF
v_call: TRBV18; j_call: TRBJ1-1; clone_size: -; d_call: -; cdr3_nt: TGTGCCAGCTCACCAGTAGGAGGGGCTGAAGCTTTCTTT; cdr3_aa: CASSPVGGAEAFF
v_call: TRBV28; j_call: TRBJ2-2; clone_size: -; d_call: TRBD2; cdr3_nt: TGTGCCAGCAGTTTGATATCGGGAGGCTTAACCGGGGAGCTGTTTTTT; cdr3_aa: CASSLISGGLTGELFF